This TCR beta chain stems from a study of STAT3 mutations in large granular lymphocyte leukemia. About the study: Canonical activating STAT3 mutations were detected in roughly half of the longitudinally sequenced T-LGLL patients. Immunosuppressive therapy was given to more than half of T-LGLL patients. Study results and caveats: Clonal expansion was inferred from other time points because no sample existed at each clone's first appearance. After therapy, about 35% of the 18 patients switched clonotypes, all new clones STAT3 wild type. Every T-LGLL patient had at least one immunodominant TCRbeta clonotype.

Note on this clone: Its antigen remains unknown.

This CDR3 has 17 amino acids. The trim removed 4 bases at V and 6 bases at J, leaving 14 bases unmatched. Germline V gene data show CDR1 as MDHEN and CDR2 as SYDVKM. Sequencing used immunoSEQ multiplex PCR; TCRdb keeps in-frame clones, though not all of them. The repertoire holds around 8,000 clones, with about nine tenths as singletons. The sequencing sample was made of peripheral blood mononuclear cells. The V gene is TRBV28, the J gene TRBJ1-5, with 8 bases aligning to TRBD1. The receptor's source is a man aged 45-65 years with T-cell large granular lymphocyte leukemia. Some clones in this sample may be carry-over from other donors' samples. The CDR3: CASSSSGQGGLGQPQHF. The CDR3 bases are TGTGCCAGCAGTTCATCTGGACAGGGTGGATTGGGTCAGCCCCAGCATTTT.